This T cell receptor beta chain was sequenced in a study of T cell repertoires in cytomegalovirus infection. The sample holds many counts of this clonotype. The antigen remains undetermined. Study results and caveats: The study found HLA-C-restricted CMV-specific TCR beta clonotypes dominating the ex vivo response. Of the TCR beta families, the public ones yielded a cumulative frequency that identified carriers of CMV plus the relevant HLA.

TCRdb independently ran MiXCR on the reads; one entry per CDR3 protein. The sample carries hundreds of thousands of distinct CDR3 sequences, 20% to 25% recorded once. The CDR3 is 15 residues long. The germline V and J ends were trimmed by 6 bases and 0 bases, with 15 bases remaining between them. The rearrangement joins TRBV12-3 or TRBV12-4 to TRBJ2-7; possibly TRBD2 for D (5 bases). This clonotype was sampled from a human donor in good health (CMV status not recorded). Some clones in this sample may be carry-over from other donors' samples. The sequenced sample consisted of CD8+ T cells from PBMCs. The CDR3 reads CASSLAPLDSYEQYF. The CDR3 DNA reads as TGTGCCAGCAGCCTAGCCCCACTAGACTCCTACGAGCAGTACTTC.